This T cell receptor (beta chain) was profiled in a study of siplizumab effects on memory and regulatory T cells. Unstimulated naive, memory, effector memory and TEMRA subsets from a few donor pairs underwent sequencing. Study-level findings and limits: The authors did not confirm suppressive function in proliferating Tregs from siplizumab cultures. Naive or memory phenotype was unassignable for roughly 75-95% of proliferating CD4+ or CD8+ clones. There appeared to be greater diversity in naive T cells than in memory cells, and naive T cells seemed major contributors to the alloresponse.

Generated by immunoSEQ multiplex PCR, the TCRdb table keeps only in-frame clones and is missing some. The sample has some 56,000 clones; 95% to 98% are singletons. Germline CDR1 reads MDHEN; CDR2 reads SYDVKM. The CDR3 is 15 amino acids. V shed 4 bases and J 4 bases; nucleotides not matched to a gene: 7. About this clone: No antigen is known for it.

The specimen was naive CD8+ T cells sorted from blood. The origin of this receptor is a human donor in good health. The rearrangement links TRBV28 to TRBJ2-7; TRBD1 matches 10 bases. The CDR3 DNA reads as TGTGCCAGCAGTTCCTTGGGGACAGGGGTATACGAGCAGTACTTC. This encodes CASSSLGTGVYEQYF.